The 32 T cell receptor beta chains given below trace back to one sample, sequenced in a study of OX40 agonist ivuxolimab in advanced cancers. Here immunoSEQ multiplex PCR was the method, and the copy in TCRdb shows in-frame clones only, minus some. Altogether around 34,000 clones are present, 80% to 90% being singletons, with the ten largest covering less than 50%. Sequencing was performed on CD4+ or CD8+ T cells sorted from blood, taken in a trial of the OX40 agonist ivuxolimab. Receptor source: an adult with an advanced solid tumor such as melanoma, head and neck, liver or kidney cancer.

The J gene is TRBJ1-4, the V gene TRBV19; no firm D call. The V end lost 5 bases, the J end lost 6 bases, and 13 bases lay between the germline ends. Germline V CDR1 and CDR2: LNHDA, SQIVND (reference sequence). The CDR3 contains 14 residues. The CDR3 region is CASSFFAGDEKLFF. The CDR3 DNA is TGTGCCAGTAGTTTTTTTGCCGGTGATGAAAAACTGTTTTTT.

Here the CDR3 reads CASSLLAGGGTGELFF. The CDR3 region has the DNA TGCGCCAGCAGCCTTCTAGCGGGGGGTGGAACCGGGGAGCTGTTTTTT. The rearrangement links TRBV4-1 to TRBJ2-2; 11 bases are shared with TRBD2. Germline V lookup: CDR1 MGHRA, CDR2 YSYEKL. The CDR3 extends over 16 amino acids. The J segment lost 5 bases and the V segment lost 4 bases, leaving 6 bases of the junction unmatched.

The J gene is TRBJ2-7, the V gene TRBV11-2; unclear D gene. CDR3 length: 16 amino acids. Trimming removed 0 bases at V and 5 bases at J, with 17 bases between. Germline V CDR1 and CDR2: SGHAT, FQNNGV. The CDR3 nucleotides are TGTGCCAGCAGCTTAGACGGAGCAGGTTTTTCCCACGAGCAGTACTTC. This sequence encodes CASSLDGAGFSHEQYF.

This chain connects TRBV6-5 to TRBJ2-7; weak D call: TRBD1 (5 bases). Germline V gene lookup returns CDR1 MNHEY and CDR2 SVGAGI. Trimming cost V 5 bases and J 4 bases, with 18 bases left between them. This CDR3 has 15 amino acids. The CDR3 protein is CASSNYMGQPYEQYF. In DNA form, the CDR3 reads TGTGCCAGCAGTAACTACATGGGGCAACCTTACGAGCAGTACTTC.

This clone was counted a single time. The chain joins TRBV9 to TRBJ2-7; TRBD2 matches at 9 bases. Trimming at V came to 2 bases and at J to 4 bases, leaving 4 bases not matched to a gene. Per the germline V gene, CDR1 is SGDLS and CDR2 is YYNGEE. The CDR3 runs 14 residues. The CDR3 sequence: CASSVAGGQYEQYF. In nucleotides, the CDR3 is TGTGCCAGCAGCGTTGCGGGGGGGCAGTACGAGCAGTACTTC.

This rearrangement joins TRBV4-1 to TRBJ2-3; 8 bases are shared with TRBD2. CDR3 length equals 13 residues. The junction had 2 bases not matched to a gene; V was cut back by 5 bases and J by 4 bases. Germline CDR1 is MGHRA and CDR2 is YSYEKL. The DNA for the CDR3 is TGCGCCAGCAGCGCGGGGGGACCAGATACGCAGTATTTT. Residues: CASSAGGPDTQYF.

The CDR3 loop is CAINEMGAGTDTQYF. The CDR3 DNA is TGTGCCATCAACGAAATGGGGGCCGGGACAGATACGCAGTATTTT. The chain has TRBV2 and TRBJ2-3, with D perhaps TRBD1 (6 bases). Germline CDR1 SNHLY, CDR2 FYNNEI. Trimming stripped 10 bases from V and 3 bases from J, with 20 bases between. The CDR3 is made up of 15 amino acids.

V is TRBV5-6 and J is TRBJ1-3; D perhaps matches TRBD1 (5 bases). Per germline, CDR1 SGHDT and CDR2 YYEEEE. The CDR3 extends over 14 amino acids. V was pared by 6 bases and J by 1 base, with 11 bases between. Here the CDR3 reads CASKIWGSGNTIYF. The CDR3, as DNA: TGTGCCAGCAAGATCTGGGGGTCTGGAAACACCATATATTTT.

The gene calls are TRBV10-2 and TRBJ2-5; tentatively, D is TRBD2 (6 bases). The CDR3 loop spans 13 amino acids. With 6 bases removed from V and 5 bases from J, the gap between germline ends came to 13 bases. The germline V gene has CDR1 WSHSY and CDR2 SAAADI. As DNA, the CDR3 is TGCGCCAGCAGCCGACTAGTAGGGGAGACCCAGTACTTC. This translates into CASSRLVGETQYF.

The chain is built from TRBV7-2 and TRBJ2-3; 9 bases are shared with TRBD2. CDR1 and CDR2 (germline): SGHTA, FQGNSA. V lost 1 base to trimming and J lost 4 bases; unmatched junction nucleotides: 6. There are 16 residues in the CDR3. The CDR3 coding sequence is TGTGCCAGCAGCTTAGGAGCGGGGGGTGGGGCAGATACGCAGTATTTT. This codes for CASSLGAGGGADTQYF.

This chain connects TRBV11-2 to TRBJ1-4; tentative D call: TRBD1 (5 bases). CDR1 and CDR2 from the germline V gene are SGHAT and FQNNGV. CDR3 size: 14 residues. V was pared by 5 bases and J by 4 bases, with 11 bases between. In nucleotides, the CDR3 is TGTGCCAGCAGCGTGGGGGGGAGTAATGAAAAACTGTTTTTT. Its translation is CASSVGGSNEKLFF.

The CDR3, as DNA: TGTGCCAGCAGCTTAGGGGGACAAATGAACTCCTACGAGCAGTACTTC. Translating gives CASSLGGQMNSYEQYF. The chain carries TRBV7-6 and TRBJ2-7; tentatively, D is TRBD1 (6 bases). The CDR3 runs to 16 residues. V dropped 1 base and J dropped 0 bases, with 13 bases sitting between them. Germline-derived CDR1 and CDR2 are SGHVS and FNYEAQ.

The rearrangement joins TRBV10-2 to TRBJ1-4, with no clear D. Germline CDR1 WSHSY, CDR2 SAAADI. The CDR3 covers 15 residues. V was clipped by 5 bases and J by 4 bases, with 14 bases between them. The DNA of the CDR3 is TGCGCCAGCAGTCGGATAACGGACTTTAATGAAAAACTGTTTTTT. Translation: CASSRITDFNEKLFF.

V and J are TRBV2 and TRBJ2-2; TRBD1 agrees at 9 bases. The CDR3 consists of 14 residues. V shed 8 bases, J shed 1 base, and the junction held 2 bases outside the gene matches. CDR1 SNHLY and CDR2 FYNNEI come from the germline V gene. In DNA form, the CDR3 reads TGTGCCAGCTGGGGACAGGGGAACACCGGGGAGCTGTTTTTT. It encodes CASWGQGNTGELFF.

This chain uses TRBV7-8 with TRBJ1-1, with D perhaps TRBD1 (5 bases). This CDR3 is 13 amino acids long. Germline values: CDR1 SGHVS, CDR2 FQNEAQ. V was trimmed by 5 bases and J by 3 bases, leaving 10 bases between them. The CDR3 is CASSVGGDTEAFF. Here the CDR3 DNA reads TGTGCCAGCAGCGTTGGGGGAGACACTGAAGCTTTCTTT.

The chain has TRBV7-9 and TRBJ1-6; TRBD1 agrees at 7 bases. Germline CDR1 is SEHNR and CDR2 is FQNEAQ (reference sequence). The CDR3 covers 14 residues. Trimming took 5 bases from V and 10 from J; bases not matched to a gene: 8. The CDR3 DNA reads as TGTGCCAGCAGCCCACGACAGGGCCCCTCACCCCTCCACTTT. Protein: CASSPRQGPSPLHF.

V gene TRBV27 combines with J gene TRBJ1-1; tentative D call: TRBD1 (6 bases). The CDR3 is 15 amino acids. V was shortened by 4 bases and J by 5 bases, with 17 bases between the two germline ends. From germline, CDR1 is MNHEY and CDR2 SMNVEV (reference sequence). As DNA, the CDR3 is TGTGCCAGCAGTTCCGTGACAGGTGGGGGGACTGAAGCTTTCTTT. Its translation is CASSSVTGGGTEAFF.

The chain combines TRBV7-8 with TRBJ2-2; 8 bases line up with TRBD2. V lost 8 bases, J lost 1 base, and 6 bases stayed unmatched. The CDR3 has 15 amino acids. CDR1 SGHVS and CDR2 FQNEAQ come from the germline V gene. The CDR3 coding sequence is TGTGCCAGCTACTACAGCGGGGGGAACACCGGGGAGCTGTTTTTT. Translation gives CASYYSGGNTGELFF.

Written as DNA, the CDR3 is TGTGCCAGCAGTTACGGACTGTCCAGCTCCTACAATGAGCAGTTCTTC. Encoded protein: CASSYGLSSSYNEQFF. V usage is TRBV6-6 and J usage is TRBJ2-1; a possible D gene is TRBD2 (5 bases). With 2 bases removed from V and 0 bases from J, the gap between germline ends came to 11 bases. Germline CDR1 is MNHNY and CDR2 is SVGAGI (reference sequence). The CDR3 is 16 residues long.

The chain recombines TRBV25-1 with TRBJ2-3; 9 bases are shared with TRBD2. The J segment lost 6 bases and the V segment lost 11 bases, leaving 9 bases of the junction unmatched. Germline V gives CDR1 MGHDK, CDR2 SYGVNS. This CDR3 has 13 amino acids. CDR3: CASGRGGIDTQYF. DNA of the CDR3: TGTGCCTCTGGGCGGGGGGGCATCGATACGCAGTATTTT. Supplemented by reference TRBV25-1 and TRBJ2-3, the full variable domain reads EADIYQTPRYLVIGTGKKITLECSQTMGHDKMYWYQQDPGMELHLIHYSYGVNSTEKGDLSSESTVSRIRTEHFPLTLESARPSHTSQYLCASGRGGIDTQYFGPGTRLTVL.

This clone has only one observation. The gene calls are TRBV19 and TRBJ1-2, with a possible D match to TRBD1 (5 bases). Deletions cut 8 bases from V and 1 base from J, with 11 bases between. This CDR3 has 13 amino acids. Germline V CDR1 and CDR2: LNHDA, SQIVND (reference sequence). CDR3 nucleotide sequence: TGTGCCAGTGCCCAGGGTTTTAACTATGGCTACACCTTC. Translation: CASAQGFNYGYTF.

The chain employs TRBV9 and TRBJ1-1, with no clear D. V shed 3 bases and J shed 4 bases, with 10 bases lying between them. Per the germline V gene, CDR1 is SGDLS and CDR2 is YYNGEE. The CDR3 length is 13 residues. The DNA of the CDR3 is TGTGCCAGCAGCGCCGGGGTCGCCACTGAAGCTTTCTTT. It codes for CASSAGVATEAFF.

Only a few counts were recorded for this clone. The V gene is TRBV9, the J gene TRBJ2-2; 7 positions match TRBD1. CDR1 is SGDLS and CDR2 is YYNGEE in the germline V gene. The CDR3 is 14 amino acids. With V trimmed by 0 bases and J by 7 bases, 3 bases remained unmatched. In nucleotides, the CDR3 is TGTGCCAGCAGCGTAGAAGGGGGCGGCGGGGAGCTGTTTTTT. It codes for CASSVEGGGGELFF. Filled out from reference TRBV9 and TRBJ2-2, the complete variable domain reads DSGVTQTPKHLITATGQRVTLRCSPRSGDLSVYWYQQSLDQGLQFLIQYYNGEERAKGNILERFSAQQFPDLHSELNLSSLELGDSALYFCASSVEGGGGELFFGEGSRLTVL.

V gene TRBV29-1 combines with J gene TRBJ2-3, with D possibly TRBD1 on 6 matching bases. V was pared by 3 bases and J by 0 bases, with 16 bases between. CDR1 is SQVTM, CDR2 ANQGSEA, per germline. The CDR3 totals 16 residues. The DNA of the CDR3 is TGCAGCGTTGAGACCACAGGGTTAGCCAGCACAGATACGCAGTATTTT. It codes for CSVETTGLASTDTQYF.

The rearrangement joins TRBV6-5 to TRBJ2-2; D is unclear. Trimming took off 0 bases at V and 0 bases at J, with 2 bases between the two ends. CDR1 and CDR2 from the germline V gene are MNHEY and SVGAGI. CDR3 length equals 14 residues. The CDR3 loop reads CASSYSSNTGELFF. The CDR3 DNA reads as TGTGCCAGCAGTTACTCCTCGAACACCGGGGAGCTGTTTTTT.

The J gene is TRBJ2-7, the V gene TRBV5-6, with TRBD1 matching over 11 bases. Looked up from germline, CDR1 is SGHDT and CDR2 is YYEEEE. The V gene end was trimmed by 3 bases and the J gene end by 5 bases; junction bases not matched to a gene: 4. CDR3 length equals 14 residues. CDR3 protein: CASSYGQGANEQYF. The CDR3 nucleotides are TGTGCCAGCAGCTACGGACAGGGGGCAAACGAGCAGTACTTC.

The chain employs TRBV7-9 and TRBJ1-2; no reliable D call. The germline CDR1 and CDR2 sequences are SEHNR and FQNEAQ (reference sequence). V was clipped by 10 bases and J by 4 bases, with 16 bases between them. The CDR3 runs 13 residues. CDR3 sequence (DNA): TGTGCCATCTCGACGGAGAAACCCTATGGCTACACCTTC. Protein: CAISTEKPYGYTF.

The chain has TRBV5-6 and TRBJ2-1; perhaps TRBD1 as D (6 bases). Trimming shortened V by 0 bases and J by 4 bases, and 8 bases separated the two germline ends. Germline-derived CDR1 and CDR2 are SGHDT and YYEEEE. This CDR3 has 14 amino acids. CDR3 loop: CASSLGQEYNEQFF. The CDR3, as DNA: TGTGCCAGCAGCTTGGGACAGGAGTACAATGAGCAGTTCTTC.

The J gene is TRBJ1-2, the V gene TRBV6-1; weak D call: TRBD1 (5 bases). Germline V gives CDR1 MNHNS, CDR2 SASEGT. V gave up 1 base and J gave up 4 bases, with 16 bases separating them. CDR3 length equals 16 residues. The CDR3 sequence: CASSEVRGGAGYGYTF. CDR3 in DNA: TGTGCCAGCAGTGAAGTGAGGGGAGGGGCCGGCTATGGCTACACCTTC.

The rearrangement joins TRBV4-1 to TRBJ1-2; D unclear. V was cut by 7 bases and J by 6 bases, with 9 bases left in between. Germline lookup yields CDR1 MGHRA and CDR2 YSYEKL. CDR3 length: 11 amino acids. The CDR3 sequence: CASKWADGYTF. Written as DNA, the CDR3 is TGCGCCAGCAAGTGGGCGGATGGCTACACCTTC.

J is TRBJ2-2 and V is TRBV5-8; the D call may be TRBD1 or TRBD2 (5 bases each). Trimming took off 0 bases at V and 6 bases at J, with 18 bases between the two ends. In germline, CDR1 is SGHTS, CDR2 YDEGEE. This CDR3 has 17 amino acids. The CDR3 reads CASSLDARESLPGELFF. The CDR3 DNA sequence: TGTGCCAGCAGCTTGGATGCCAGGGAGTCTTTGCCCGGGGAGCTGTTTTTT.

The gene calls are TRBV7-6 and TRBJ2-7, with 9 bases identical to TRBD1. Trimming took 9 bases from V and 3 from J; bases not matched to a gene: 6. CDR3 length equals 13 residues. Per the germline V gene, CDR1 is SGHVS and CDR2 is FNYEAQ. CDR3 sequence: CASSGQGVYEQYF. CDR3 coding DNA: TGTGCCAGTTCGGGACAGGGTGTCTACGAGCAGTACTTC.